One T cell receptor (beta chain) is described in this entry. Its target is unknown. The immunoSEQ assay was version 4, run in survey mode. TCRdb's copy holds only in-frame clones and misses some; the assay was immunoSEQ multiplex PCR. The sample consists of about 40,000 clones, approximately 80% of them appearing once. Overlapping HIV-1 Gag 15-mer peptides at approximately 0.91 ug per peptide per mL were used. CD40L/CD69 double-negative CD45RO-high memory CD4+ T cells were collected. From germline, CDR1 is MDHEN and CDR2 SYDVKM. Trimming removed 10 bases at V and 7 bases at J, with 19 bases between. This CDR3 has 13 amino acids. The entry originates in a study of persistence of HIV-infected CD4 T cells. Study context: Donors had been on suppressive ART for a median of roughly eight years.

The J gene is TRBJ1-2, the V gene TRBV28, with no clear D. The sequencing used CD4+ T cells sorted from PBMCs after 18-hour stimulation, collected from a patient who received antiretroviral therapy. The sequence came from an adult man with HIV who was CMV-seropositive. The CDR3 spells CATSSGVLAGYTF. The CDR3 DNA reads TGTGCCACTAGTTCGGGAGTTCTAGCTGGCTACACCTTC.